This TCR beta chain was profiled in a study of blood T cell repertoires in COVID-19. Study in general: COVID-19 samples from acute and convalescent phases originated in the United States, Italy and Spain.

V lost 4 bases and J lost 4, with 14 bases in between. The CDR3 length is 15 residues. The V gene's germline CDR1 is LNHDA and CDR2 SQIVND (reference sequence). Assay: immunoSEQ multiplex PCR; the TCRdb copy retains only in-frame clones and omits some. The sample lists 140,000 to 150,000 clones, about three quarters occurring once. The TCR comes from a woman aged 55-69 years with acute or convalescent COVID-19. Source material: peripheral blood. The V gene is TRBV19, the J gene TRBJ1-5; D remains unclear. CDR3 in DNA: TGTGCCAGTAGTACACCGGGAGCCTTGAATCAGCCCCAGCATTTT. It translates to CASSTPGALNQPQHF.